A single sample is the source of the 24 T cell receptor beta chains below, sequenced in a study of blood T cell repertoires in COVID-19. Data came from immunoSEQ multiplex PCR; TCRdb stores just in-frame clones and leaves some out. The data contain approximately 63,000 clones, 75% to 90% of them seen just once; the ten biggest clones take up under 20%. The sample was peripheral blood. The receptor set was obtained from an older woman with COVID-19, enrolled during active disease.

This clone was seen more than once but under ten times. V and J are TRBV24-1 and TRBJ1-5; 7 bases align to TRBD1. V was pared by 4 bases and J by 6 bases, with 5 bases of the junction left unmatched. Germline V gives CDR1 KGHDR, CDR2 SFDVKD. This CDR3 is 14 amino acids long. CDR3 DNA sequence: TGTGCCACCAGTGAGTCCTACAGGGGTCAGCCCCAGCATTTT. Translation gives CATSESYRGQPQHF.

This chain joins TRBV5-1 and TRBJ1-1; 7 nucleotides align to TRBD1. V lost 4 bases, J lost 0 bases, and 6 bases stayed unmatched. CDR1 and CDR2 from the germline V gene are SGHRS and YFSETQ. The CDR3 is 15 amino acids. The CDR3 coding sequence is TGCGCCAGCAGCCTACCGACAGGGATGAACACTGAAGCTTTCTTT. The encoded protein is CASSLPTGMNTEAFF.

This rearrangement joins TRBV19 to TRBJ2-3, with 11 bases lining up with TRBD2. Germline V gene sequence: CDR1 LNHDA, CDR2 SQIVND (reference sequence). Trimming at V came to 8 bases and at J to 1 base, leaving 5 bases not matched to a gene. The CDR3 runs to 15 residues. The CDR3 DNA reads as TGTGCCAGTTGCACTAGCGGGAGTGGCACAGATACGCAGTATTTT. Encoded protein: CASCTSGSGTDTQYF.

The chain links TRBV5-8 to TRBJ1-1; D is undetermined. V was clipped by 1 base and J by 3 bases, with 7 bases between them. The germline CDR1 and CDR2 sequences are SGHTS and YDEGEE. The CDR3 length is 13 residues. CDR3 DNA sequence: TGTGCCAGCAGCTTGATCGGGTACACTGAAGCTTTCTTT. Its protein product is CASSLIGYTEAFF.

The gene calls are TRBV19 and TRBJ2-3; 11 bases line up with TRBD1. This CDR3 region has 18 residues. Germline values: CDR1 LNHDA, CDR2 SQIVND (reference sequence). With V trimmed by 6 bases and J by 0 bases, 11 bases remained unmatched. In nucleotides, the CDR3 is TGTGCCAGTAGCGGCCCGGACAGGGGGCATCCAAGCACAGATACGCAGTATTTT. It encodes CASSGPDRGHPSTDTQYF.

The V and J genes are TRBV5-6 and TRBJ1-1, with a weak D call TRBD1 (5 bases). The CDR3 is 14 residues long. The V gene lost 4 bases and the J gene lost 6 bases, with 16 bases spanning the gap. The germline V gene encodes CDR1 SGHDT and CDR2 YYEEEE. The CDR3 sequence is CASSTGRGYAEAFF. In DNA, the CDR3 is TGTGCCAGCAGCACTGGACGGGGGTACGCTGAAGCTTTCTTT.

This clone was seen a single time. The chain joins TRBV10-1 to TRBJ2-1; D gene ambiguous. V was pared by 0 bases and J by 7 bases, with 10 bases between. The CDR3 contains 14 residues. Germline CDR1 and CDR2: WNHNN and SYGVQD (reference sequence). This CDR3 reads CASSESWQRNEQFF. CDR3 DNA sequence: TGCGCCAGCAGTGAGTCTTGGCAGAGGAATGAGCAGTTCTTC.

This sequence joins TRBV4-3 and TRBJ2-2, with D tentatively TRBD2 (6 bases). The V gene's germline CDR1 is LGHNA and CDR2 YSLEER. V was cut by 4 bases and J by 2 bases, with 17 bases left in between. This CDR3 spans 17 amino acids. The CDR3 here is CASSPGRDSLNTGELFF. CDR3 nucleotide sequence: TGCGCCAGCAGCCCAGGAAGGGACTCCCTAAACACCGGGGAGCTGTTTTTT.

This clone was counted once. The chain recombines TRBV11-2 with TRBJ2-7; 7 bases fit TRBD1. CDR3 length: 14 amino acids. Germline lookup yields CDR1 SGHAT and CDR2 FQNNGV. Trimming at V came to 2 bases and at J to 0 bases, leaving 1 base not matched to a gene. CDR3 in amino acids: CASSLWDSSYEQYF. For the CDR3, the DNA is TGTGCCAGCAGCTTATGGGACAGCTCCTACGAGCAGTACTTC.

The V gene is TRBV19, the J gene TRBJ2-6; TRBD1 matches at 8 bases. The CDR3 runs 15 residues. V lost 6 bases to trimming and J lost 0 bases; unmatched junction nucleotides: 1. Germline V gene data show CDR1 as LNHDA and CDR2 as SQIVND (reference sequence). CDR3: CASRTGDSGANVLTF. CDR3 bases: TGTGCCAGTAGGACAGGGGACTCTGGGGCCAACGTCCTGACTTTC.

DNA of the CDR3: TGTGCCAGCAGCACGGACAGGTTGGCTGGAAACACCATATATTTT. Its protein is CASSTDRLAGNTIYF. The genes are TRBV13 and TRBJ1-3; 7 nucleotides line up with TRBD1. With V trimmed by 5 bases and J by 2 bases, 6 bases remained unmatched. This CDR3 has 15 amino acids. Germline V gene lookup returns CDR1 PRHDT and CDR2 FYEKMQ (reference sequence). The variable domain in full, with the rest retrieved from reference TRBV13 and TRBJ1-3, is AAGVIQSPRHLIKEKRETATLKCYPIPRHDTVYWYQQGPGQDPQFLISFYEKMQSDKGSIPDRFSAQQFSDYHSELNMSSLELGDSALYFCASSTDRLAGNTIYFGEGSWLTVV.

The chain is built from TRBV12-3 or TRBV12-4 and TRBJ1-2; no definite D call. V dropped 6 bases and J dropped 7 bases, with 15 bases sitting between them. The CDR3 is 13 residues long. The CDR3: CASRDRREGGYTF. The CDR3 bases are TGTGCCAGCAGAGACCGCCGGGAGGGTGGCTACACCTTC.

This clone has only one observation. The chain employs TRBV18 and TRBJ2-5; a possible D gene is TRBD2 (6 bases). This CDR3 region has 15 residues. The V end lost 4 bases, the J end lost 4 bases, and 16 bases lay between the germline ends. CDR1 KGHSH and CDR2 LQKENI come from the germline V gene. CDR3 DNA: TGTGCCAGCTCACTCCAGTCCGGGAGTAGAGAGACCCAGTACTTC. This encodes CASSLQSGSRETQYF.

The rearrangement links TRBV5-4 to TRBJ1-2; 11 bases match TRBD1. The germline V gene has CDR1 SGHNT and CDR2 YYREEE (reference sequence). V shed 3 bases, J shed 4 bases, and the junction held 5 bases outside the gene matches. The CDR3 totals 15 residues. CDR3 sequence reads: CASSSGQGVPYGYTF. CDR3 DNA: TGTGCCAGCAGCTCGGGACAGGGGGTACCCTATGGCTACACCTTC.

V usage is TRBV20-1 and J usage is TRBJ2-7; D not resolved. CDR3 length equals 12 residues. Germline CDR1 reads DFQATT; CDR2 reads SNEGSKA (reference sequence). Trimming removed 3 bases at V and 2 bases at J, with 8 bases between. CDR3 protein: CSASSRAYEQYF. The CDR3 nucleotides read TGCAGTGCTAGTAGCCGGGCCTACGAGCAGTACTTC.

The V gene is TRBV7-2, the J gene TRBJ1-3; no firm D call. The germline V and J ends were trimmed by 5 bases and 4 bases, with 15 bases remaining between them. CDR3 length equals 15 residues. Germline CDR1 SGHTA, CDR2 FQGNSA. The CDR3 loop reads CASSPEAAAGNTIYF. The CDR3 DNA reads TGTGCCAGCAGCCCCGAGGCCGCGGCGGGAAACACCATATATTTT.

V gene TRBV5-1 combines with J gene TRBJ1-5; the D is unclear. Germline V lookup: CDR1 SGHRS, CDR2 YFSETQ. The CDR3 extends over 15 amino acids. Trimming took 0 bases from V and 5 from J, leaving 12 bases between them. CDR3 DNA sequence: TGCGCCAGCAGCTTGGGAGGACTCAGAGATCAGCCCCAGCATTTT. Amino acids: CASSLGGLRDQPQHF.

J is TRBJ2-1 and V is TRBV5-6; D unclear. The CDR3 runs to 16 residues. CDR1 and CDR2 from the germline V gene are SGHDT and YYEEEE. V was clipped by 0 bases and J by 0 bases, with 10 bases between them. The CDR3 spells CASSLATWSSYNEQFF. In nucleotides, the CDR3 is TGTGCCAGCAGCTTGGCGACTTGGAGCTCCTACAATGAGCAGTTCTTC.

V and J are TRBV6-5 and TRBJ2-7; no clear D gene. The CDR3 has 15 amino acids. Trimming left V 5 bases short and J 0 bases short, with 14 bases between. The germline V gene encodes CDR1 MNHEY and CDR2 SVGAGI. CDR3 in DNA: TGTGCCAGCAGTCCGAACGCGGTAAGCTCCTACGAGCAGTACTTC. Translation gives CASSPNAVSSYEQYF.

The rearrangement uses TRBV7-2 and TRBJ1-2; 9 bases map to TRBD1. The CDR3 is 15 amino acids. The germline V gene has CDR1 SGHTA and CDR2 FQGNSA. The V segment lost 4 bases and the J segment 5 bases; nucleotides outside the gene matches: 8. The DNA of the CDR3 is TGTGCCAGCAGCTCCTCGACAGGGGGAACGTATGGCTACACCTTC. Its translation is CASSSSTGGTYGYTF. Full variable domain (missing parts from reference TRBV7-2 and TRBJ1-2): GAGVSQSPSNKVTEKGKDVELRCDPISGHTALYWYRQSLGQGLEFLIYFQGNSAPDKSGLPSDRFSAERTGGSVSTLTIQRTQQEDSAVYLCASSSSTGGTYGYTFGSGTRLTVV.

The chain joins TRBV6-6 to TRBJ2-3; 9 nucleotides align to TRBD1. CDR3 length: 13 residues. The trim removed 6 bases at V and 6 bases at J, leaving 4 bases unmatched. Germline V lookup: CDR1 MNHNY, CDR2 SVGAGI (reference sequence). CDR3 DNA: TGTGCCAGCAGGATACAGGGGGCTGATACGCAGTATTTT. Its protein product is CASRIQGADTQYF.

This chain uses TRBV6-6 with TRBJ1-2, with 7 bases identical to TRBD1. The CDR3 is 14 residues long. From germline, CDR1 is MNHNY and CDR2 SVGAGI (reference sequence). V was pared by 5 bases and J by 4 bases, with 7 bases of the junction left unmatched. The CDR3 sequence: CASSSDGTVYGYTF. CDR3 nucleotide sequence: TGTGCCAGCAGTAGTGACGGGACAGTCTATGGCTACACCTTC.

The chain links TRBV18 to TRBJ1-5; D possibly corresponds to TRBD1 (5 bases). Germline CDR1 KGHSH, CDR2 LQKENI. The CDR3 loop spans 14 amino acids. Trimming removed 2 bases from V and 8 bases from J, with 13 bases in between. CDR3 in amino acids: CASSPDRNSKPQHF. The CDR3 bases are TGTGCCAGCTCACCAGACAGAAACTCAAAGCCCCAGCATTTT.

This clone appeared a few times. V usage is TRBV7-3 and J usage is TRBJ2-1; 9 bases align to TRBD1. The germline V gene has CDR1 SGHTA and CDR2 FQGTGA. This CDR3 spans 15 amino acids. Trimming cost V 4 bases and J 10 bases; bases outside gene matches: 11. The CDR3 nucleotides are TGTGCCAGCAGCTCACAGGGGGCTATTCGGAAGGAGCAGTTCTTC. It specifies CASSSQGAIRKEQFF.